This T cell receptor beta chain was sequenced during a study of blood T cell repertoires in COVID-19. V was clipped by 5 bases and J by 1 base, with 15 bases between them. The CDR3 loop spans 15 amino acids. Germline CDR1 reads MNHEY; CDR2 reads SMNVEV (reference sequence). This table comes from immunoSEQ multiplex PCR, and its TCRdb copy is limited to in-frame clones, with some not included. The sample contains 150,000 to 170,000 clones, about 90% of which appear only once. This receptor was taken from a man aged 45-65 years with acute or convalescent COVID-19. The chain combines TRBV27 with TRBJ2-7, with D possibly TRBD2 on 6 matching bases. Sequences were obtained from peripheral blood. The CDR3: CASSLGPGVSYEQYF. The CDR3 DNA is TGTGCCAGCAGTCTAGGGCCGGGAGTGTCCTACGAGCAGTACTTC.